The rows below give T cell receptor beta chains drawn from one sample of a study of blood T cell repertoires in COVID-19. Libraries were prepared by immunoSEQ multiplex PCR; TCRdb keeps only in-frame clonotypes and omits some of them. Of about 260,000 clones in the sample, over 75% were seen once. The sequencing sample was made of PBMCs or T cells enriched from blood (not recorded which). These receptor sequences come from a woman aged 40-49 years who had been exposed to COVID-19. The CDR3 runs from the conserved cysteine through the conserved F or W. A D gene is named only where the DNA matches it firmly. Where a row states a size, it is once, few, many or the class of an expanded clone; other rows omit it.

>TRBV7-2|TRBJ1-2|14|-|TRBD1
CASSSGQGYYGYTF
TGTGCCAGCAGCTCCGGACAGGGGTACTATGGCTACACCTTC
>TRBV3-1/TRBV3-2|TRBJ2-2|15|-|TRBD2
CASSPSGGGTGELFF
TGTGCCAGCAGCCCTAGCGGGGGCGGCACCGGGGAGCTGTTTTTT
>TRBV9|TRBJ2-1|11|few|-
CASSGGNEQFF
TGTGCCAGCAGCGGCGGGAATGAGCAGTTCTTC
>TRBV19|TRBJ1-2|12|-|-
CASRSENYGYTF
TGTGCCAGTAGATCAGAAAACTATGGCTACACCTTC
>TRBV20-1|TRBJ1-5|11|-|-
CSARDVRAQHF
TGCAGTGCTAGAGATGTCAGGGCCCAGCATTTT
>TRBV27|TRBJ1-1|13|-|-
CASSFGGHTEAFF
TGTGCCAGCAGTTTCGGGGGACACACTGAAGCTTTCTTT
>TRBV7-2|TRBJ1-2|14|-|-
CASSLARGSYGYTF
TGTGCCAGCAGCTTAGCGCGAGGGAGCTATGGCTACACCTTC
>TRBV10-2|TRBJ1-1|11|once|-
CATRDNTEAFF
TGCGCCACCCGAGATAACACTGAAGCTTTCTTT
>TRBV12-2|TRBJ1-5|14|-|-
CASRRSGGGQPQHF
TGTGCAAGTCGCCGATCAGGGGGCGGTCAGCCCCAGCATTTT
>TRBV11-2|TRBJ2-5|15|-|TRBD1
CASSLAGTGEETQYF
TGTGCCAGCAGCTTAGCCGGGACAGGGGAAGAGACCCAGTACTTC
>TRBV7-6|TRBJ1-6|15|-|-
CASSSVGGRVSPLHF
TGTGCCAGCAGTTCCGTGGGAGGGAGAGTTTCACCCCTCCACTTT
>TRBV7-8|TRBJ1-2|15|-|TRBD1
CASSLQGAQVYGYTF
TGTGCCAGCAGCTTACAGGGGGCGCAAGTCTATGGCTACACCTTC
>TRBV4-3|TRBJ1-2|17|-|-
CASSQDGGPAFNYGYTF
TGCGCCAGCAGCCAAGATGGTGGGCCGGCCTTTAACTATGGCTACACCTTC
>TRBV6-6|TRBJ1-2|15|-|-
CASSYSSAGMLGYTF
TGTGCCAGCAGTTACTCGAGCGCCGGGATGCTTGGCTACACCTTC
>TRBV27|TRBJ1-2|13|-|-
CASSLSHNYGYTF
TGTGCCAGCAGTTTATCCCATAACTATGGCTACACCTTC
>TRBV28|TRBJ1-1|15|-|-
CASSPPWTLNTEAFF
TGTGCCAGCAGTCCACCTTGGACACTGAACACTGAAGCTTTCTTT
>TRBV27|TRBJ1-5|13|once|-
CASSFARGQPQHF
TGTGCCAGCAGTTTTGCCCGGGGTCAGCCCCAGCATTTT
>TRBV7-9|TRBJ1-2|13|few|TRBD1
CASSPTGSYGYTF
TGTGCCAGCAGCCCGACAGGGTCTTATGGCTACACCTTC
>TRBV5-1|TRBJ1-1|13|-|-
CASSLGLDTEAFF
TGTGCCAGCAGCTTGGGACTGGACACTGAAGCTTTCTTT
>TRBV12-3/TRBV12-4|TRBJ1-1|13|-|-
CASSLSVTAEAFF
TGTGCCAGCAGTTTATCAGTGACTGCTGAAGCTTTCTTT
>TRBV19|TRBJ1-1|11|-|-
CASSLPSEAFF
TGTGCCAGTAGTTTACCCAGTGAAGCTTTCTTT
>TRBV7-9|TRBJ1-5|16|-|-
CASSLALGPGNQPQHF
TGTGCCAGCAGCTTAGCCCTGGGGCCAGGGAATCAGCCCCAGCATTTT
>TRBV2|TRBJ2-5|13|-|TRBD1
CASTGTGIETQYF
TGTGCCAGCACCGGGACAGGGATAGAGACCCAGTACTTC
>TRBV12-5|TRBJ2-2|16|-|TRBD1
CASGLGTGDFVGELFF
TGTGCTAGTGGTTTGGGGACAGGGGATTTTGTCGGGGAGCTGTTTTTT
>TRBV7-2|TRBJ2-3|16|-|-
CASSLGQPRFTDTQYF
TGTGCCAGCAGCTTAGGACAGCCGAGATTCACAGATACGCAGTATTTT
>TRBV29-1|TRBJ2-5|13|-|TRBD2
CSVFGRGGETQYF
TGCAGCGTCTTCGGGAGGGGAGGGGAGACCCAGTACTTC
>TRBV5-4|TRBJ2-1|15|-|TRBD2
CASSSWGRAYNEQFF
TGTGCCAGCAGCTCTTGGGGGAGGGCCTACAATGAGCAGTTCTTC
>TRBV11-2|TRBJ1-2|14|-|-
CASSLVLGGYGYTF
TGTGCCAGCAGCTTAGTTTTGGGGGGTTATGGCTACACCTTC
>TRBV9|TRBJ1-3|18|-|-
CASSVGGRARGSGNTIYF
TGTGCCAGCAGCGTAGGTGGGAGGGCTCGAGGCTCTGGAAACACCATATATTTT
>TRBV2|TRBJ2-2|14|few|-
CASRGQGSFGELFF
TGTGCCAGCCGAGGTCAGGGTTCGTTCGGGGAGCTGTTTTTT
>TRBV5-6|TRBJ1-3|15|-|TRBD1
CASSGDRGRGNTIYF
TGTGCCAGCAGCGGAGACAGGGGGCGAGGAAACACCATATATTTT
>TRBV27|TRBJ2-1|14|few|TRBD1
CASRSGTGFNEQFF
TGTGCCAGCAGATCGGGGACAGGGTTCAATGAGCAGTTCTTC